Below, 8 T cell receptor beta chains from the same sample are listed, as sequenced in a study of T cell repertoires in cytomegalovirus infection. These receptors have no known antigen. One entry per CDR3 protein results from TCRdb running MiXCR on the reads. This sample carries about 340,000 distinct CDR3 sequences, 25% to 30% of them seen once, and the ten largest clones take roughly 20%. Specimen: cultured PBMCs, collected from culture after CMV antigen stimulation. The receptors come from a human donor in good health (CMV status not recorded). Some clones in this sample may be carry-over from other donors' samples.

V and J are TRBV19 and TRBJ1-6; D call uncertain. Trimming shortened V by 6 bases and J by 0 bases, and 6 bases separated the two germline ends. There are 14 residues in the CDR3. Germline-derived CDR1 and CDR2 are LNHDA and SQIVND (reference sequence). The CDR3 coding sequence is TGTGCCAGTAGAAGTGACTCCTATAATTCACCCCTCCACTTT. Encoded protein: CASRSDSYNSPLHF. Together with reference TRBV19 and TRBJ1-6, the CDR3 gives the full variable domain: DGGITQSPKYLFRKEGQNVTLSCEQNLNHDAMYWYRQDPGQGLRLIYYSQIVNDFQKGDIAEGYSVSREKKESFPLTVTSAQKNPTAFYLCASRSDSYNSPLHFGNGTRLTVT.

The genes are TRBV24-1 and TRBJ1-5, with D unclear. Between the trimmed V and J ends, which lost 4 bases and 0 bases, there was a span of 6 bases. This CDR3 contains 14 residues. In germline, CDR1 is KGHDR, CDR2 SFDVKD. The CDR3 sequence is CATSDPYSNQPQHF. The CDR3 DNA reads TGTGCCACCAGTGACCCATATAGCAATCAGCCCCAGCATTTT.

This chain uses TRBV4-1 with TRBJ2-1, with 11 positions matching TRBD2. The V gene end was trimmed by 2 bases and the J gene end by 5 bases; junction bases not matched to a gene: 2. The germline V gene encodes CDR1 MGHRA and CDR2 YSYEKL. The length of the CDR3 is 15 residues. The CDR3 sequence: CASSQTSGRHNEQFF. The CDR3 DNA is TGCGCCAGCAGCCAAACTAGCGGGAGACACAATGAGCAGTTCTTC.

This clonotype appeared a few times. V gene TRBV7-2 combines with J gene TRBJ2-1; D is perhaps TRBD2 (5 bases). Germline lookup yields CDR1 SGHTA and CDR2 FQGNSA. The V and J ends lost 5 bases and 4 bases respectively, with 12 bases between them. This CDR3 is built from 14 residues. CDR3 sequence reads: CASSQDLRYNEQFF. CDR3 nucleotide sequence: TGTGCCAGCAGCCAGGACTTGCGGTACAATGAGCAGTTCTTC.

This chain uses TRBV28 with TRBJ2-2; D may be TRBD1 (6 bases). In germline, CDR1 is MDHEN, CDR2 SYDVKM. Trimming left V 6 bases short and J 8 bases short, with 19 bases between. The CDR3 totals 15 residues. The CDR3 DNA reads TGTGCCAGCAGACTACCAGGGACACAGAGGGGGGAGCTGTTTTTT. It is translated as CASRLPGTQRGELFF.

This clonotype appeared a few times. The chain uses TRBV7-8 and TRBJ1-2, with 10 bases aligning to TRBD1. Germline-derived CDR1 and CDR2 are SGHVS and FQNEAQ. This CDR3 is built from 15 residues. J was trimmed by 3 bases and V by 3 bases; bases with no gene match: 4. In DNA form, the CDR3 reads TGTGCCAGCAGCTTGGGACAGGGGAGCTACTATGGCTACACCTTC. As protein: CASSLGQGSYYGYTF.

This clonotype was counted at least ten times. The chain's CDR3 is CASSGEWRRAGELFF. The CDR3 DNA reads as TGTGCCAGCAGTGGGGAATGGAGAAGGGCCGGGGAGCTGTTTTTT. V and J are TRBV6-1 and TRBJ2-2; no clear D gene. CDR3 length: 15 amino acids. Trimming stripped 4 bases from V and 6 bases from J, with 15 bases between. Germline values: CDR1 MNHNS, CDR2 SASEGT.

The chain uses TRBV6-6 and TRBJ1-5; D remains unclear. The CDR3 consists of 17 residues. Trimming removed 5 bases from V and 0 bases from J, with 17 bases in between. Germline V gives CDR1 MNHNY, CDR2 SVGAGI (reference sequence). In DNA form, the CDR3 reads TGTGCCAGCAGTCCGGCCCCTAAATATTATAGCAATCAGCCCCAGCATTTT. Protein: CASSPAPKYYSNQPQHF.